The 20 T cell receptor beta chains presented below share a single source sample, sequenced in a study of T cell repertoires in cytomegalovirus infection. Their specific antigens are unknown. In TCRdb, the reads were re-called with MiXCR into one record per CDR3 protein. The sample contains roughly 180,000 distinct CDR3 sequences, 20% to 25% of which appear only once. Specimen: CD8+ T cells from cultured PBMCs, collected from culture after CMV antigen stimulation. These receptor sequences come from a human donor in good health (CMV status not recorded). Some clones in this sample may be carry-over from other donors' samples.

V gene TRBV6-5 combines with J gene TRBJ1-3; TRBD1 matches 8 bases. CDR1 is MNHEY and CDR2 is SVGAGI in the germline V gene. The CDR3 has 15 residues. V was clipped by 6 bases and J by 3 bases; unmatched bases: 7. CDR3 bases: TGTGCCAGCAGAGCTGGACAGGGCGGTGGAAACACCATATATTTT. This codes for CASRAGQGGGNTIYF.

Only a few counts were recorded for this clonotype. V gene TRBV19 combines with J gene TRBJ2-2; possible D gene TRBD2, 6 bases. CDR3 length: 17 residues. The V end was cut by 6 bases, the J end by 2 bases, with 19 bases between. CDR1 is LNHDA, CDR2 SQIVND, per germline (reference sequence). CDR3 in DNA: TGTGCCAGTAGGGCCCGTTCCGGGACTCCTAACACCGGGGAGCTGTTTTTT. Encoded protein: CASRARSGTPNTGELFF.

CDR3 DNA sequence: TGTGCCAGCAGGCCCCGGGGGCCCCAAGAGACCCAGTACTTC. Protein: CASRPRGPQETQYF. This chain connects TRBV12-3 or TRBV12-4 to TRBJ2-5; D could derive from TRBD1 or TRBD2 (6 bases each). CDR3 length equals 14 residues. V was cut by 6 bases and J by 1 base, with 12 bases left in between.

There are a few counts of this clonotype. The chain joins TRBV7-2 to TRBJ2-5; TRBD1 matches at 7 bases. Germline lookup yields CDR1 SGHTA and CDR2 FQGNSA. Unmatched junction bases numbered 3, after V lost 4 bases and J lost 4 bases. CDR3 size: 13 residues. The CDR3 region has the DNA TGTGCCAGCAGCTATAGGGGGCGAGAGACCCAGTACTTC. This codes for CASSYRGRETQYF.

CDR3 bases: TGTGCCAGCAGCTTAGCGTCCGCTGATGGGGGCTACACCTTC. Its protein is CASSLASADGGYTF. The chain recombines TRBV7-8 with TRBJ1-2; D gene ambiguous. The CDR3 covers 14 residues. CDR1 SGHVS and CDR2 FQNEAQ come from the germline V gene. V was cut by 0 bases and J by 8 bases, with 13 bases left in between.

This clonotype was seen once. The V call is TRBV6-1, the J call TRBJ1-6; D gene unclear. The CDR3 spans 13 residues. CDR1 MNHNS and CDR2 SASEGT come from the germline V gene. V lost 6 bases to trimming and J lost 4 bases, with 7 bases between them. CDR3 coding DNA: TGTGCCAGCAGCAGCGCTTATAATTCACCCCTCCACTTT. This gives the protein CASSSAYNSPLHF.

This chain links TRBV12-3 or TRBV12-4 with TRBJ1-5; the D is unclear. V lost 8 bases to trimming and J lost 11 bases, with 16 bases between them. This CDR3 is built from 12 residues. As DNA, the CDR3 is TGTGCCAGCCAGAAGGGAGGCGCCTCCCAGCATTTT. Its protein is CASQKGGASQHF.

This clonotype appeared many times. The genes are TRBV7-2 and TRBJ2-3; 8 bases fit TRBD2. The CDR3 totals 16 residues. The junction had 12 bases not matched to a gene; V was cut back by 4 bases and J by 6 bases. CDR1 SGHTA and CDR2 FQGNSA come from the germline V gene. CDR3 nucleotides: TGTGCCAGCAGCTCGTCGGGGGGGGGAAAGCGGGATACGCAGTATTTT. As protein: CASSSSGGGKRDTQYF.

This clonotype was seen repeatedly, ten times or more. The chain is built from TRBV27 and TRBJ2-7, with 14 positions matching TRBD2. Germline-derived CDR1 and CDR2 are MNHEY and SMNVEV (reference sequence). The CDR3 consists of 18 residues. V shed 3 bases, J shed 3 bases, and the junction held 10 bases outside the gene matches. The CDR3 spells CASSLLTSGGAAGYEQYF. The CDR3 bases are TGTGCCAGCAGTTTGTTGACTAGCGGGGGGGCCGCAGGCTACGAGCAGTACTTC.

The rearrangement uses TRBV6-5 and TRBJ2-2; weak D call: TRBD2 (5 bases). Germline V lookup: CDR1 MNHEY, CDR2 SVGAGI. Trimming took off 2 bases at V and 2 bases at J, with 9 bases between the two ends. This CDR3 spans 15 amino acids. DNA of the CDR3: TGTGCCAGCAGTTACATCGGGGATAACACCGGGGAGCTGTTTTTT. Translated: CASSYIGDNTGELFF.

This chain connects TRBV7-3 to TRBJ2-1, with 11 bases fitting TRBD2. From germline, CDR1 is SGHTA and CDR2 FQGTGA. The CDR3 totals 18 residues. J gave up 7 bases and V 5 bases, and 16 bases lay outside the gene matches. CDR3 in amino acids: CASSPTGTSGFSINEQFF. CDR3 DNA sequence: TGTGCCAGCAGCCCGACCGGGACTAGCGGTTTCAGTATAAATGAGCAGTTCTTC. Combining the CDR3 with reference TRBV7-3 and TRBJ2-1 gives the whole variable domain GAGVSQTPSNKVTEKGKYVELRCDPISGHTALYWYRQSLGQGPEFLIYFQGTGAADDSGLPNDRFFAVRPEGSVSTLKIQRTERGDSAVYLCASSPTGTSGFSINEQFFGPGTRLTVL.

This clonotype was recorded a few times. In DNA form, the CDR3 reads TGTGCCAGCAGCTTAGAGACGGGGCCCTACGAGCAGTACGTC. The encoded protein is CASSLETGPYEQYV. The V and J genes are TRBV7-2 and TRBJ2-7; either TRBD1 or TRBD2 may supply D (5 bases each). V shed 1 base and J shed 2 bases, with 9 bases lying between them. The CDR3 covers 14 residues. The germline CDR1 and CDR2 sequences are SGHTA and FQGNSA.

The table lists this clonotype with a few counts. The rearrangement uses TRBV7-8 and TRBJ1-5; the match to TRBD1 covers 8 bases. Germline V CDR1 and CDR2: SGHVS, FQNEAQ. The CDR3 is 15 amino acids. Losses at the gene ends were 3 bases for V and 5 bases for J; bases not matched to a gene: 6. The CDR3 DNA sequence: TGTGCCAGCAGCTTCGACAGGGGATTCGATCAGCCCCAGCATTTT. Translation gives CASSFDRGFDQPQHF. The whole variable domain, filled in from reference TRBV7-8 and TRBJ1-5, reads GAGVSQSPRYKVAKRGQDVALRCDPISGHVSLFWYQQALGQGPEFLTYFQNEAQLDKSGLPSDRFFAERPEGSVSTLKIQRTQQEDSAVYLCASSFDRGFDQPQHFGDGTRLSIL.

This clonotype occurred a few times. The V and J genes are TRBV7-6 and TRBJ1-1; no firm D call. Between the trimmed V and J ends, which lost 2 bases and 1 base, there was a span of 14 bases. This CDR3 region has 16 residues. The V gene's germline CDR1 is SGHVS and CDR2 FNYEAQ. CDR3 residues: CASSLSYPGRNTEAFF. The CDR3 coding sequence is TGTGCCAGCAGCTTAAGCTACCCCGGGAGGAACACTGAAGCTTTCTTT.

This clonotype was counted a few times. This chain joins TRBV7-9 and TRBJ2-6; 12 bases agree with TRBD1. CDR3 size: 20 residues. Losses at the gene ends were 6 bases for V and 1 base for J; bases not matched to a gene: 13. From germline, CDR1 is SEHNR and CDR2 FQNEAQ (reference sequence). In DNA form, the CDR3 reads TGTGCCAGCAGTTTGAGTCTCCGGGACAGGGGGCGATCTGGGGCCAACGTCCTGACTTTC. This translates into CASSLSLRDRGRSGANVLTF.

This clonotype was seen only a few times. This chain uses TRBV6-6 with TRBJ1-5; 9 bases are a match to TRBD1. The V and J ends lost 4 bases and 3 bases, in that order; junction bases with no gene match: 1. The CDR3 spans 14 residues. CDR1 is MNHNY and CDR2 is SVGAGI in the germline V gene (reference sequence). The CDR3 coding sequence is TGTGCCAGCAGTTGGACAGGGGCCAATCAGCCCCAGCATTTT. Protein product: CASSWTGANQPQHF.

This clonotype was picked up a small number of times. The chain joins TRBV9 to TRBJ2-2; D perhaps matches TRBD1 (6 bases). V was shortened by 5 bases and J by 1 base, with 18 bases between the two germline ends. This CDR3 is 17 amino acids long. In germline, CDR1 is SGDLS, CDR2 YYNGEE. The chain's CDR3 is CASSGDPGTMNTGELFF. The DNA for the CDR3 is TGTGCCAGCAGTGGAGATCCCGGGACAATGAACACCGGGGAGCTGTTTTTT.

This clonotype was observed a handful of times. V and J are TRBV7-9 and TRBJ2-7; D is unresolved. Trimming shortened V by 4 bases and J by 0 bases, and 10 bases separated the two germline ends. Germline-derived CDR1 and CDR2 are SEHNR and FQNEAQ (reference sequence). CDR3 length equals 14 residues. CDR3 in amino acids: CASSSRISSYEQYF. CDR3 DNA sequence: TGTGCCAGCAGCTCACGGATTAGCTCCTACGAGCAGTACTTC.

This clonotype was counted many times. The chain couples TRBV7-2 to TRBJ1-1; tentative D call: TRBD1 (6 bases). The CDR3 contains 15 residues. Trimming removed 4 bases from V and 4 bases from J, with 16 bases in between. The germline V gene encodes CDR1 SGHTA and CDR2 FQGNSA. The CDR3 protein is CASSYGSTGFTEAFF. The CDR3 nucleotides are TGTGCCAGCAGCTATGGGTCTACAGGGTTCACTGAAGCTTTCTTT. The full variable domain, rest sourced from reference TRBV7-2 and TRBJ1-1, is GAGVSQSPSNKVTEKGKDVELRCDPISGHTALYWYRQSLGQGLEFLIYFQGNSAPDKSGLPSDRFSAERTGGSVSTLTIQRTQQEDSAVYLCASSYGSTGFTEAFFGQGTRLTVV.

The chain carries TRBV27 and TRBJ1-6, with 9 bases aligning to TRBD1. The length of the CDR3 is 15 residues. V shed 6 bases, J shed 6 bases, and the junction held 6 bases outside the gene matches. CDR1 is MNHEY, CDR2 SMNVEV, per germline (reference sequence). CDR3 bases: TGTGCCAGCAGCCAACGGACAGGGGTTAATTCACCCCTCCACTTT. It translates to CASSQRTGVNSPLHF.